The source of this T cell receptor (beta chain) is a study of CXCR3-negative and CXCR3-positive naive CD8 T cells. cDNA libraries for TRB were generated by 5' RACE incorporating UMI labels. No DNA is given; TCRdb re-called the 5' RACE reads and lists each CDR3 protein once. The table for this sample gives around 63,000 distinct CDR3 sequences. Germline V gene lookup returns CDR1 SSHAT and CDR2 FNYEAQ (reference sequence). The CDR3 has 13 amino acids. On this clonotype: The target antigen is unknown.

Points from the study as a whole: Comparison of naive CXCR3-negative and CXCR3-positive cells revealed similar TRBV-TRBJ usage, while memory cells differed. In both naive subsets diversity was comparably high, whereas memory CD8+ cells showed much lower diversity. Compared with CXCR3-negative naive cells, CXCR3-positive naive cells showed more hydrophobic TRB CDR3s.

This clonotype was obtained from a human donor in good health. Some clones in this sample may be carry-over from other donors' samples. V is TRBV7-7 and J is TRBJ2-5. What was sequenced was naive CXCR3+ CD8+ T cells from blood. The sample's subset: CD45RO-CCR7+CD27+CD95- naive CD8+ T cells expressing CXCR3 (TNR3+). This CDR3 reads CASSLVAEETQYF.